Listed below are T cell receptor beta chains from one sample, sequenced in a study of blood T cells in healthy people across ages. One entry per CDR3 protein results from TCRdb running MiXCR on the 5' RACE reads. The sample contains roughly 800,000 distinct CDR3 sequences, 50% to 65% of which appear only once. The source material was blood. These receptors all stem from a man older than 75 in good health. CDR3s include the opening cysteine and the closing phenylalanine or tryptophan. The D gene is left open where the match is weak. Rows may omit the clone size; those that give it use once, few, many or a size class.

clone size: -; V gene: TRBV7-9; J gene: TRBJ2-1; D gene: -; CDR3 length: 13; CDR3 protein: CASSFAASNEQFF; CDR3 DNA: TGTGCCAGCAGCTTTGCGGCGTCCAATGAGCAGTTCTTC
clone size: -; V gene: TRBV10-3; J gene: TRBJ1-1; D gene: -; CDR3 length: 12; CDR3 protein: CAISSGDTEAFF; CDR3 DNA: TGTGCCATCAGTTCAGGGGACACTGAAGCTTTCTTT
clone size: -; V gene: TRBV20-1; J gene: TRBJ2-7; D gene: TRBD2; CDR3 length: 14; CDR3 protein: CSAPGLAGDIEQYF; CDR3 DNA: TGCAGTGCTCCCGGACTAGCGGGAGATATCGAGCAGTACTTC
clone size: -; V gene: TRBV7-9; J gene: TRBJ2-1; D gene: -; CDR3 length: 13; CDR3 protein: CASSWDASGEQFF; CDR3 DNA: TGTGCCAGCAGCTGGGACGCCTCGGGGGAGCAGTTCTTC
clone size: -; V gene: TRBV4-1; J gene: TRBJ2-7; D gene: TRBD2; CDR3 length: 16; CDR3 protein: CASSQESGSSYNEQYF; CDR3 DNA: TGCGCCAGCAGCCAAGAAAGCGGGAGTTCCTACAATGAGCAGTACTTC
clone size: -; V gene: TRBV28; J gene: TRBJ2-6; D gene: -; CDR3 length: 15; CDR3 protein: CASSLGISGANVLTF; CDR3 DNA: TGTGCCAGCAGTTTGGGGATCTCTGGGGCCAACGTCCTGACTTTC
clone size: once; V gene: TRBV7-2; J gene: TRBJ2-7; D gene: TRBD2; CDR3 length: 17; CDR3 protein: CASSLVVGGRAAYEQYF; CDR3 DNA: TGTGCCAGCAGCTTAGTCGTTGGCGGGAGGGCTGCCTACGAGCAGTACTTC
clone size: -; V gene: TRBV4-2; J gene: TRBJ1-1; D gene: -; CDR3 length: 16; CDR3 protein: CASSQVLGKKNTEAFF; CDR3 DNA: TGTGCCAGCAGCCAAGTTTTAGGAAAAAAGAACACTGAAGCTTTCTTT
clone size: -; V gene: TRBV28; J gene: TRBJ2-7; D gene: -; CDR3 length: 14; CDR3 protein: CATERTDKTYEQYF; CDR3 DNA: TGTGCCACCGAAAGAACGGATAAAACCTACGAGCAGTACTTC
clone size: -; V gene: TRBV2; J gene: TRBJ2-7; D gene: TRBD2; CDR3 length: 14; CDR3 protein: CASFSGRASDEQYF; CDR3 DNA: TGTGCCAGCTTTAGCGGGAGGGCCAGCGACGAGCAGTACTTC
clone size: few; V gene: TRBV20-1; J gene: TRBJ2-5; D gene: -; CDR3 length: 12; CDR3 protein: CSAGLLGETQYF; CDR3 DNA: TGCAGTGCTGGGCTCTTGGGGGAGACCCAGTACTTC
clone size: -; V gene: TRBV29-1; J gene: TRBJ2-5; D gene: -; CDR3 length: 13; CDR3 protein: CSAGRSTGETQYF; CDR3 DNA: TGCAGCGCTGGGCGATCGACGGGAGAGACCCAGTACTTC
clone size: -; V gene: TRBV10-3; J gene: TRBJ1-1; D gene: TRBD1; CDR3 length: 15; CDR3 protein: CAISEDRVSNTEAFF; CDR3 DNA: TGTGCCATCAGTGAGGACAGGGTCTCGAACACTGAAGCTTTCTTT
clone size: few; V gene: TRBV5-1; J gene: TRBJ2-7; D gene: -; CDR3 length: 13; CDR3 protein: CASSLAWSYEQYF; CDR3 DNA: TGCGCCAGCAGCTTGGCGTGGAGCTACGAGCAGTACTTC
clone size: -; V gene: TRBV3-1; J gene: TRBJ1-1; D gene: -; CDR3 length: 14; CDR3 protein: CASSQSGTDTEAFF; CDR3 DNA: TGTGCCAGCAGCCAAAGCGGTACCGACACTGAAGCTTTCTTT
clone size: -; V gene: TRBV7-9; J gene: TRBJ1-1; D gene: -; CDR3 length: 12; CDR3 protein: CASSPVDTEAFF; CDR3 DNA: TGTGCCAGCAGCCCCGTCGACACTGAAGCTTTCTTT
clone size: -; V gene: TRBV7-6; J gene: TRBJ2-7; D gene: TRBD1; CDR3 length: 15; CDR3 protein: CASSLQGESHYEQYF; CDR3 DNA: TGTGCCAGCAGCTTACAGGGGGAATCCCACTACGAGCAGTACTTC
clone size: -; V gene: TRBV3-1; J gene: TRBJ2-3; D gene: TRBD2; CDR3 length: 16; CDR3 protein: CASSQDWWEGHRYAYF; CDR3 DNA: TGTGCCAGCAGCCAAGATTGGTGGGAGGGCCACAGATACGCGTATTTT
clone size: few; V gene: TRBV29-1; J gene: TRBJ2-1; D gene: -; CDR3 length: 13; CDR3 protein: CSVRRDVGNEQFF; CDR3 DNA: TGCAGCGTTCGGCGGGATGTGGGGAATGAGCAGTTCTTC
clone size: once; V gene: TRBV12-3/TRBV12-4; J gene: TRBJ2-1; D gene: TRBD2; CDR3 length: 17; CDR3 protein: CASWGQGTSGFHNEQFF; CDR3 DNA: TGTGCCAGCTGGGGGCAGGGGACTAGCGGGTTCCACAATGAGCAGTTCTTC
clone size: -; V gene: TRBV7-3; J gene: TRBJ2-7; D gene: -; CDR3 length: 14; CDR3 protein: CASSPGMGTYEQYF; CDR3 DNA: TGTGCCAGCAGCCCGGGGATGGGGACCTACGAGCAGTACTTC
clone size: -; V gene: TRBV11-2; J gene: TRBJ2-7; D gene: -; CDR3 length: 14; CDR3 protein: CASSPQELAYEQYF; CDR3 DNA: TGTGCCAGCAGCCCCCAGGAACTAGCCTACGAGCAGTACTTC
clone size: -; V gene: TRBV20-1; J gene: TRBJ2-2; D gene: TRBD1; CDR3 length: 17; CDR3 protein: CSARDPGQGTNTGELFF; CDR3 DNA: TGCAGTGCTAGAGACCCGGGACAGGGAACGAACACCGGGGAGCTGTTTTTT
clone size: -; V gene: TRBV27; J gene: TRBJ2-7; D gene: -; CDR3 length: 13; CDR3 protein: CASSWRRSYEQYF; CDR3 DNA: TGTGCCAGCAGTTGGCGGAGATCCTACGAGCAGTACTTC
clone size: -; V gene: TRBV20-1; J gene: TRBJ2-2; D gene: TRBD1; CDR3 length: 20; CDR3 protein: CSARALAFRDRGVIFGELFF; CDR3 DNA: TGCAGTGCTAGAGCGTTAGCCTTCCGGGACAGGGGTGTGATTTTCGGGGAGCTGTTTTTT
clone size: few; V gene: TRBV4-2; J gene: TRBJ2-6; D gene: TRBD1; CDR3 length: 18; CDR3 protein: CASSQEGGTGVGANVLTF; CDR3 DNA: TGTGCCAGCAGCCAAGAGGGAGGGACAGGGGTTGGGGCCAACGTCCTGACTTTC
clone size: few; V gene: TRBV12-3/TRBV12-4; J gene: TRBJ2-1; D gene: TRBD2; CDR3 length: 17; CDR3 protein: CASGLAGPGGSYNEQFF; CDR3 DNA: TGTGCCAGCGGACTAGCGGGACCCGGGGGGTCCTACAATGAGCAGTTCTTC
clone size: -; V gene: TRBV6-5; J gene: TRBJ2-7; D gene: -; CDR3 length: 15; CDR3 protein: CASSPQPWSSYEQYF; CDR3 DNA: TGTGCCAGCAGTCCGCAACCCTGGAGCTCCTACGAGCAGTACTTC
clone size: few; V gene: TRBV6-5; J gene: TRBJ2-7; D gene: TRBD1; CDR3 length: 14; CDR3 protein: CASSRQGGAYEQYF; CDR3 DNA: TGTGCCAGCAGTCGACAGGGGGGAGCCTACGAGCAGTACTTC
clone size: -; V gene: TRBV6-2/TRBV6-3; J gene: TRBJ1-2; D gene: -; CDR3 length: 15; CDR3 protein: CASSSAGLGIDGYTF; CDR3 DNA: TGTGCCAGCAGTTCGGCAGGCTTGGGGATTGACGGCTACACCTTC
clone size: once; V gene: TRBV25-1; J gene: TRBJ1-3; D gene: -; CDR3 length: 14; CDR3 protein: CASSLTMWGNTIYF; CDR3 DNA: TGTGCCAGCAGCCTGACAATGTGGGGAAACACCATATATTTT
clone size: -; V gene: TRBV29-1; J gene: TRBJ1-1; D gene: TRBD1; CDR3 length: 14; CDR3 protein: CGVQPGGRSTEAFF; CDR3 DNA: TGCGGCGTTCAACCAGGGGGCAGGTCCACTGAAGCTTTCTTT
clone size: -; V gene: TRBV7-9; J gene: TRBJ2-3; D gene: TRBD2; CDR3 length: 15; CDR3 protein: CASSFSSGRTDMQYF; CDR3 DNA: TGTGCCAGCAGCTTCTCTAGCGGGAGAACAGATATGCAGTATTTT